The 30 T cell receptor beta chains given below trace back to one sample, sequenced in a study of CD8 T cells in ankylosing spondylitis. Each CDR3 protein gets one entry after TCRdb re-called the 5' RACE reads with MiXCR. The sample records about 300,000 distinct CDR3 sequences, under 25% being singletons. The sample was blood, either unsorted or a sorted T cell fraction (not recorded which). The receptors derive from a female donor with ankylosing spondylitis or in good health (not recorded which).

This clonotype was observed at least ten times. V and J are TRBV20-1 and TRBJ1-2, with a tentative D call TRBD1 (5 bases). The CDR3 consists of 11 residues. Germline CDR1 is DFQATT and CDR2 is SNEGSKA (reference sequence). As DNA, the CDR3 is TGCAGCGCCAGGGTAAACTATGGCTACACCTTC. As protein: CSARVNYGYTF.

This clonotype was observed at least ten times. The chain is built from TRBV10-3 and TRBJ2-3; no definite D call. Germline V gene lookup returns CDR1 ENHRY and CDR2 SYGVKD. CDR3 length: 13 residues. The V end lost 8 bases, the J end lost 2 bases, and 11 bases lay between the germline ends. DNA for the CDR3: TGTGCCATCGGGTCAGATTTCACAGATACGCAGTATTTT. This codes for CAIGSDFTDTQYF.

This rearrangement joins TRBV29-1 to TRBJ1-3; D might be TRBD1 (5 bases). This CDR3 is 14 amino acids long. Germline V lookup: CDR1 SQVTM, CDR2 ANQGSEA. The V end was cut by 4 bases, the J end by 2 bases, with 12 bases between. The CDR3 region is CSVGDRSPGNTIYF. The CDR3 DNA reads as TGCAGCGTTGGAGACAGATCCCCTGGAAACACCATATATTTT.

There are a few counts of this clonotype. CDR3 sequence: CASSQDRGRGREQYF. The CDR3 nucleotides read TGTGCCAGCAGCCAAGATCGGGGTAGGGGGCGCGAGCAGTACTTC. J is TRBJ2-7 and V is TRBV3-1; 7 bases are a match to TRBD1. V lost 0 bases to trimming and J lost 6 bases; unmatched junction nucleotides: 8. Germline V gene lookup returns CDR1 LGHDT and CDR2 YNNKEL (reference sequence). This CDR3 is built from 15 residues.

Only a few counts were recorded for this clonotype. The rearrangement joins TRBV5-1 to TRBJ2-1, with TRBD1 identical over 8 bases. V shed 0 bases, J shed 7 bases, and the junction held 9 bases outside the gene matches. This CDR3 comprises 16 residues. CDR1 and CDR2 from the germline V gene are SGHRS and YFSETQ. CDR3 in amino acids: CASSLETGVGRNEQFF. The DNA of the CDR3 is TGCGCCAGCAGCTTGGAGACAGGGGTCGGTAGAAATGAGCAGTTCTTC.

This chain links TRBV20-1 with TRBJ2-3; 12 bases are shared with TRBD2. V lost 3 bases, J lost 1 base, and 8 bases stayed unmatched. The germline gives CDR1 DFQATT, CDR2 SNEGSKA (reference sequence). This CDR3 comprises 17 residues. CDR3 region: CSASPLTSGSGTDTQYF. In DNA, the CDR3 is TGCAGTGCTAGTCCACTGACTAGCGGGAGTGGCACAGATACGCAGTATTTT.

This clonotype was observed once. This chain uses TRBV12-3 or TRBV12-4 with TRBJ2-3; the D is unclear. Trimming left V 7 bases short and J 2 bases short, with 10 bases between. The CDR3 is 13 residues long. The CDR3 spells CASTPVLTDTQYF. Here the CDR3 DNA reads TGTGCCAGCACCCCTGTCCTCACAGATACGCAGTATTTT.

The chain recombines TRBV5-5 with TRBJ2-7; 10 bases align to TRBD2. The V gene end was trimmed by 2 bases and the J gene end by 4 bases; junction bases not matched to a gene: 6. Germline loops: CDR1 SGHKS, CDR2 YYEKEE (reference sequence). The CDR3 consists of 15 residues. The CDR3 spells CASSFMGAGGYEQYF. DNA of the CDR3: TGTGCCAGCAGCTTCATGGGAGCGGGAGGGTACGAGCAGTACTTC.

CDR3 loop: CSASPPSWWEDNTDTQYF. CDR3 sequence (DNA): TGCAGTGCTAGCCCACCCTCATGGTGGGAGGATAACACAGATACGCAGTATTTT. This chain links TRBV20-1 with TRBJ2-3, with D maybe TRBD2 (6 bases). Per germline, CDR1 DFQATT and CDR2 SNEGSKA (reference sequence). CDR3 size: 18 residues. Trimming pared 3 bases from V and 2 bases from J, leaving 24 bases between.

The chain combines TRBV24-1 with TRBJ2-1; 12 nucleotides agree with TRBD2. CDR1 and CDR2 (germline): KGHDR, SFDVKD. The V gene end was trimmed by 4 bases and the J gene end by 9 bases; junction bases not matched to a gene: 12. CDR3 length equals 17 residues. Here the CDR3 reads CATSEPGLAGRMGEQFF. DNA of the CDR3: TGTGCCACCAGTGAACCCGGACTAGCGGGAAGGATGGGTGAGCAGTTCTTC.

This clonotype was found a few times. The CDR3 nucleotides are TGCAGCGTTGCGGGACAGGGTGCTAACAATGAGCAGTTCTTC. Translating it yields CSVAGQGANNEQFF. The chain carries TRBV29-1 and TRBJ2-1, with TRBD1 identical over 9 bases. CDR3 length: 14 amino acids. The germline CDR1 and CDR2 sequences are SQVTM and ANQGSEA. The V segment lost 4 bases and the J segment 5 bases; nucleotides outside the gene matches: 6.

This clonotype was recorded a few times. The rearrangement joins TRBV10-3 to TRBJ2-7, with D maybe TRBD2 (6 bases). In germline, CDR1 is ENHRY, CDR2 SYGVKD. V was clipped by 0 bases and J by 5 bases, with 14 bases between them. CDR3 length: 15 residues. Written as DNA, the CDR3 is TGTGCCATCAGTGAGTCGGTGTGGGAGGTAAACGAGCAGTACTTC. Amino acid sequence: CAISESVWEVNEQYF.

This clonotype has a handful of counts. The CDR3 nucleotides read TGCAGCGTTTGGGGAGTGAGGAATGAGCAGTTCTTC. Residues: CSVWGVRNEQFF. This chain links TRBV29-1 with TRBJ2-1; the D gene is possibly TRBD2 (5 bases). V lost 5 bases, J lost 7 bases, and 12 bases lay in between. This CDR3 contains 12 residues. Germline CDR1 and CDR2: SQVTM and ANQGSEA.

The chain uses TRBV7-8 and TRBJ2-7; 7 bases line up with TRBD1. V gave up 5 bases and J gave up 2 bases; unmatched junction bases: 9. There are 15 residues in the CDR3. CDR1 and CDR2 (germline): SGHVS, FQNEAQ. The CDR3 DNA reads TGTGCCAGCAGCGGTCGACAGGGAAGCACCTACGAGCAGTACTTC. Protein: CASSGRQGSTYEQYF.

This clonotype has a count of ten or more. This chain uses TRBV6-2 or TRBV6-3 with TRBJ2-2, with a weak D call TRBD2 (6 bases). Germline V lookup: CDR1 MNHEY, CDR2 SVGEGT. The CDR3 loop spans 16 amino acids. V lost 2 bases, J lost 5 bases, and 15 bases lay in between. The CDR3 protein is CASSYPMAGRTGELFF. In DNA, the CDR3 is TGTGCCAGCAGTTACCCCATGGCGGGACGGACCGGGGAGCTGTTTTTT.

CDR3: CSVALDRVGETQYF. In DNA, the CDR3 is TGCAGCGTCGCCTTGGACAGGGTGGGGGAGACCCAGTACTTC. J is TRBJ2-5 and V is TRBV29-1; TRBD1 aligns across 8 bases. Germline V lookup: CDR1 SQVTM, CDR2 ANQGSEA. Losses at the gene ends were 6 bases for V and 5 bases for J; bases not matched to a gene: 11. This CDR3 has 14 residues.

The table lists this clonotype with a few counts. The rearrangement uses TRBV20-1 and TRBJ1-4; D uncertain. This CDR3 region has 12 residues. Trimming took off 6 bases at V and 3 bases at J, with 8 bases between the two ends. Germline CDR1 DFQATT, CDR2 SNEGSKA (reference sequence). In DNA form, the CDR3 reads TGCAGTGCCCACATAGCTAATGAAAAACTGTTTTTT. Amino acids: CSAHIANEKLFF.

The chain couples TRBV7-6 to TRBJ2-1; 7 nucleotides agree with TRBD2. Germline loops: CDR1 SGHVS, CDR2 FNYEAQ. V gave up 7 bases and J gave up 9 bases; unmatched junction bases: 6. There are 12 residues in the CDR3. Written as DNA, the CDR3 is TGTGCCAGCACGCGCGGGAGTGGTGAGCAGTTCTTC. Its protein product is CASTRGSGEQFF.

This clonotype was seen many times. CDR3 nucleotide sequence: TGTGCCAGCAGTTCAACAGGGGGTCCAGATACGCAGTATTTT. This gives the protein CASSSTGGPDTQYF. The chain couples TRBV12-3 or TRBV12-4 to TRBJ2-3; 8 nucleotides agree with TRBD1. The V gene end was trimmed by 4 bases and the J gene end by 4 bases; junction bases not matched to a gene: 4. The CDR3 is 14 residues long.

A few counts support this clonotype. CDR3 sequence: CASSEAIGGWNEQFF. CDR3 in DNA: TGTGCCAGCAGTGAAGCTATAGGGGGGTGGAATGAGCAGTTCTTC. This sequence joins TRBV6-1 and TRBJ2-1, with D perhaps assigned TRBD1 or TRBD2 (6 bases each). Trimming shortened V by 0 bases and J by 7 bases, and 13 bases separated the two germline ends. CDR1 MNHNS and CDR2 SASEGT come from the germline V gene. CDR3 length: 15 residues.

This clonotype has only a few counts. The chain recombines TRBV6-2 or TRBV6-3 with TRBJ2-1; D could derive from TRBD1 or TRBD2 (6 bases each). CDR3 length equals 17 residues. Germline V CDR1 and CDR2: MNHEY, SVGEGT. V was shortened by 0 bases and J by 9 bases, with 21 bases between the two germline ends. The CDR3 nucleotides are TGTGCCAGCAGTTACTCGTCCGCGGAGGGGGGCCAATTTGAGCAGTTCTTC. Encoded protein: CASSYSSAEGGQFEQFF.

This clonotype occurred a few times. This chain uses TRBV7-2 with TRBJ2-5, with 8 bases fitting TRBD2. The CDR3 extends over 14 amino acids. V was pared by 4 bases and J by 6 bases, with 7 bases of the junction left unmatched. Germline V CDR1 and CDR2: SGHTA, FQGNSA. This chain's CDR3 is CASSSETSVKTQYF. For the CDR3, the DNA is TGTGCCAGCAGCTCGGAGACTAGCGTAAAGACCCAGTACTTC.

There are a few counts of this clonotype. The chain is built from TRBV5-5 and TRBJ2-5, with 7 bases fitting TRBD1. Germline V gene sequence: CDR1 SGHKS, CDR2 YYEKEE (reference sequence). V lost 3 bases and J lost 2; bases outside the gene matches: 4. The CDR3 loop spans 14 amino acids. This CDR3 is CASSSADRQETQYF. In nucleotides, the CDR3 is TGTGCCAGCAGCTCTGCGGACAGGCAAGAGACCCAGTACTTC.

V is TRBV10-3 and J is TRBJ2-1, with 12 bases fitting TRBD1. The CDR3 runs 14 residues. Germline V lookup: CDR1 ENHRY, CDR2 SYGVKD. With V trimmed by 7 bases and J by 8 bases, 6 bases remained unmatched. The CDR3 here is CAITGTGGDDEQFF. CDR3 in DNA: TGTGCCATCACCGGGACAGGGGGCGACGATGAGCAGTTCTTC.

The rearrangement joins TRBV9 to TRBJ2-7, with D possibly being TRBD1 (5 bases). The germline V and J ends were trimmed by 0 bases and 6 bases, with 13 bases remaining between them. CDR3 size: 14 residues. Germline CDR1 reads SGDLS; CDR2 reads YYNGEE. The chain's CDR3 is CASSVAMEGAEQYF. The CDR3, as DNA: TGTGCCAGCAGCGTAGCTATGGAAGGGGCCGAGCAGTACTTC.

This chain joins TRBV6-1 and TRBJ1-1; tentatively, D is TRBD1 (5 bases). Trimming stripped 6 bases from V and 3 bases from J, with 14 bases between. CDR1 is MNHNS, CDR2 SASEGT, per germline. The CDR3 has 14 amino acids. CDR3 loop: CASSVRMGDTEAFF. The CDR3 DNA reads as TGTGCCAGCAGCGTCAGGATGGGGGACACTGAAGCTTTCTTT.

This clonotype was seen a few times. This rearrangement joins TRBV5-5 to TRBJ2-3; TRBD2 is a possible D gene (5 bases). Trimming took 0 bases from V and 4 from J, leaving 18 bases between them. This CDR3 contains 17 residues. Germline lookup yields CDR1 SGHKS and CDR2 YYEKEE (reference sequence). The DNA for the CDR3 is TGTGCCAGCAGCTTGGGATGGGGAGACCCACCGGCAGATACGCAGTATTTT. As protein: CASSLGWGDPPADTQYF.

The sample holds many counts of this clonotype. The chain carries TRBV29-1 and TRBJ1-1, with a possible D match to TRBD1 (5 bases). Trimming removed 3 bases from V and 8 bases from J, with 16 bases in between. From germline, CDR1 is SQVTM and CDR2 ANQGSEA. This CDR3 region has 13 residues. Here the CDR3 reads CSVEEGRGAEAFF. In DNA, the CDR3 is TGCAGCGTTGAGGAGGGAAGGGGAGCAGAAGCTTTCTTT.

This clonotype has just a few counts. This chain uses TRBV10-1 with TRBJ2-1, with 7 bases that match TRBD2. This CDR3 is 17 amino acids long. The V gene's germline CDR1 is WNHNN and CDR2 SYGVQD (reference sequence). V was clipped by 2 bases and J by 3 bases; unmatched bases: 10. The chain's CDR3 is CASSEGIAGLVYNEQFF. CDR3 coding DNA: TGCGCCAGCAGTGAGGGGATAGCGGGCCTTGTCTACAATGAGCAGTTCTTC.

This clonotype was seen many times. This chain connects TRBV11-2 to TRBJ2-2; 7 bases fit TRBD2. The junction had 5 bases not matched to a gene; V was cut back by 4 bases and J by 0 bases. Germline V gives CDR1 SGHAT, CDR2 FQNNGV. The CDR3 has 16 amino acids. DNA of the CDR3: TGTGCCAGCAGCTCTGGGACTACTTCGAACACCGGGGAGCTGTTTTTT. This gives the protein CASSSGTTSNTGELFF.